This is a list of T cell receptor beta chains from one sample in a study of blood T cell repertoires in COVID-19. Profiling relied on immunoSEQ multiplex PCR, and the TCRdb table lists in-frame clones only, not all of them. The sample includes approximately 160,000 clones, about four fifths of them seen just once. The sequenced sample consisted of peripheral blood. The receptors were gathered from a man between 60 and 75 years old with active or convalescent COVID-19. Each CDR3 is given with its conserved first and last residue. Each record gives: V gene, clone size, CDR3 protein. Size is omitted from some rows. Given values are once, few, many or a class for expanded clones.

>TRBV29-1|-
CSVETSGGAYQETQYF
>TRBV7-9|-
CASSLTAGYGEKLFF
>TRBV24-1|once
CATSDPLKDSPYEQYF
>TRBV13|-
CASALGGRRYIQYF
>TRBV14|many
CASSPLGGQGYEQYF
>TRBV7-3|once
CASSLAPGDRLEAFF
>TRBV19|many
CASKKADSDNQPQHF
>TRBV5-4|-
CASSLSPGDNYGYTF
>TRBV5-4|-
CASSLPGLRSEQYF
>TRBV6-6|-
CASSSLGQLYGYTF
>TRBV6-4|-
CASRSEGSYGYTF
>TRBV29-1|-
CSVARGQNEQFF
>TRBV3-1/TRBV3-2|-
CASSPKFQGGNQPQHF
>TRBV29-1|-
CSVERFGDAGGVSAQYF
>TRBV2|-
CASSDGQGNSGNTIYF
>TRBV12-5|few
CASGVAPLGELFF
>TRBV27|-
CASSLADRGPMNTEAFF
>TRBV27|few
CASSRPPGTSGIGGELFF
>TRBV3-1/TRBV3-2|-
CASKVGTGYGYTF
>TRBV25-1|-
CASSDTVRSTEAFF
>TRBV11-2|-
CASSQGGHSNQPQHF
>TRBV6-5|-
CASRQPHPYSYEQYF
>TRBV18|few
CASSPGQNTEAFF
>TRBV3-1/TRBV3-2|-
CASSPGVGRTEAFF
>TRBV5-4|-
CASSSDRGREQYF
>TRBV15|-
CATSRDKGVYTEAFF
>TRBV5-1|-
CASSFGGSNQPQHF
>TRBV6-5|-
CASRQGNSGNTIYF
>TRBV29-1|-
CSVLTGNEKLFF
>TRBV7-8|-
CASSARQGLKAFF
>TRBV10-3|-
CAIRPGQGYMNTEAFF
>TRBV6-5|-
CASSSDDRGRNYGYTF
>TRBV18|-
CASSPRTVMNTEAFF
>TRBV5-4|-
CASRLLGAYNEQFF
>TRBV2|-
CASSGQGGYSNQPQHF
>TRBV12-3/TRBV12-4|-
CASSWGPDGYTF
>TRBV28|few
CASSRSGGRPIGNTIYF
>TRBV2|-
CAVRGPTSGTYNEQFF
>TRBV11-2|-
CASSLVRLAGGNTDTQYF
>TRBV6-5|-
CASSYSITGKEKLFF
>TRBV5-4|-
CASSLEPGSIDGYTF
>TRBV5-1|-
CASSFTLAGGPETQYF
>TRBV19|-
CASSRDSNYGYTF
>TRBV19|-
CASSPGTSGIRGEQYF
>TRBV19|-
CASSPTGGNQPQHF
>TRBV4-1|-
CASSQDPGGAYEQYF
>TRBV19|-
CASSQGGGTSYNSPLHF
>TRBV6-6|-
CASSYAAGLASQPQHF
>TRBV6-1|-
CASSDVPGLFTDTQYF
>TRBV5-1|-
CASSLSGTGYGYTF
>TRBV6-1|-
CASSERGYEQYF